This T cell receptor (beta chain) was identified in a study of cytomegalovirus exposure and HLA in healthy donors. Study-level information: As an earlier analysis found, about 190 million T cells yielded about 120 million unique TCR beta sequences.

V was pared by 4 bases and J by 6 bases, with 20 bases of the junction left unmatched. The CDR3 runs 19 residues. Per the germline V gene, CDR1 is MDHEN and CDR2 is SYDVKM. PCR employed 60 Vbeta and 13 Jbeta primers. Here immunoSEQ multiplex PCR was the method, and the copy in TCRdb shows in-frame clones only, minus some. The sample has 150,000 to 200,000 clones, over 75% seen once; the top ten hold about 14%. Those who donated were healthy bone marrow donors. Remarks on this clone: Its cognate antigen is unknown.

Findings of the study overall: An analysis was carried out later, and it reportedly showed fewer N-insertions in an Asian-associated ancestry cluster than the approximately 700-donor mean. In an earlier analysis, in 620 or so donors, most V segments appeared productive either ~90% or ~30% of the time.

Sequencing was carried out using PBMCs. V gene TRBV28 combines with J gene TRBJ1-5, with 8 bases lining up with TRBD1. The receptor was derived from a man between 50 and 59 years old in good health and CMV-seropositive. CDR3 region: CASSSYSETGDEIGQPQHF. The CDR3 nucleotides are TGTGCCAGCAGTTCCTACTCCGAGACAGGGGATGAAATTGGTCAGCCCCAGCATTTT. The entire variable domain, with the rest obtained from reference TRBV28 and TRBJ1-5, is as follows: DVKVTQSSRYLVKRTGEKVFLECVQDMDHENMFWYRQDPGLGLRLIYFSYDVKMKEKGDIPEGYSVSREKKERFSLILESASTNQTSMYLCASSSYSETGDEIGQPQHFGDGTRLSIL.